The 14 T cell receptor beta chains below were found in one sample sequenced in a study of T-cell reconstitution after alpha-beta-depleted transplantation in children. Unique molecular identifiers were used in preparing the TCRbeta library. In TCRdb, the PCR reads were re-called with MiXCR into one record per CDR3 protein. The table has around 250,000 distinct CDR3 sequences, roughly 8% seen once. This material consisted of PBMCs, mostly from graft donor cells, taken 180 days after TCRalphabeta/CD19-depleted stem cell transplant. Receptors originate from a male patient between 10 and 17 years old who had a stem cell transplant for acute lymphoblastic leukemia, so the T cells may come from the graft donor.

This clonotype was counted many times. The DNA for the CDR3 is TGTGCCAGCAGCCACAGAGGAGTGACTGGGGGGGCGAACACCGGGGAGCTGTTTTTT. This codes for CASSHRGVTGGANTGELFF. The rearrangement joins TRBV7-6 to TRBJ2-2; 7 nucleotides line up with TRBD2. The junction had 15 bases not matched to a gene; V was cut back by 5 bases and J by 0 bases. The CDR3 length is 19 residues. Germline lookup yields CDR1 SGHVS and CDR2 FNYEAQ.

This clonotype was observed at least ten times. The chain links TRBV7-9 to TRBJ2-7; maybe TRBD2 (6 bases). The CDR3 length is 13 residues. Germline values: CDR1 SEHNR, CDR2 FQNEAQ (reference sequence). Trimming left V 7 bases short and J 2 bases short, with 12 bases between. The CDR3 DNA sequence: TGTGCCAGCACCGGAGGGTGGGCCTACGAGCAGTACTTC. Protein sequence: CASTGGWAYEQYF.

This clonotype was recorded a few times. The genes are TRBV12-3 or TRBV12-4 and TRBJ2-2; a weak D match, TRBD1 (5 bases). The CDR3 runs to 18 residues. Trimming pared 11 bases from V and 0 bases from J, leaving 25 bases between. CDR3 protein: CAFSLRTILRSNTGELFF. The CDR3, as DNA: TGTGCCTTCAGTTTAAGGACAATCCTACGCTCGAACACCGGGGAGCTGTTTTTT.

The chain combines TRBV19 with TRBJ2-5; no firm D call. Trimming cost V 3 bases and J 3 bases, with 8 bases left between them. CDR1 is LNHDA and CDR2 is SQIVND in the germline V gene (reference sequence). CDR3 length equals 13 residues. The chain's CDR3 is CASSILAEETQYF. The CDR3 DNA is TGTGCCAGTAGTATCTTGGCGGAAGAGACCCAGTACTTC.

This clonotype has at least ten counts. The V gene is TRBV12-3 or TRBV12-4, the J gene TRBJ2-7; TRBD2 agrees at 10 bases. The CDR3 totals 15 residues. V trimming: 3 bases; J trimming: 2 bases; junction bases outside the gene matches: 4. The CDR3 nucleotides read TGTGCCAGCAGTTTTAGCGGGGGGCACCCCTACGAGCAGTACTTC. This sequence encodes CASSFSGGHPYEQYF.

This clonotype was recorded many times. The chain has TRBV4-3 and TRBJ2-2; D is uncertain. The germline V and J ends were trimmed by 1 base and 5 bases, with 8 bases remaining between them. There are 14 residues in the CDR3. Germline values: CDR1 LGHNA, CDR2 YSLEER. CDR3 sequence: CASSQVRHTGELFF. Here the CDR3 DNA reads TGCGCCAGCAGCCAAGTCAGACATACCGGGGAGCTGTTTTTT.

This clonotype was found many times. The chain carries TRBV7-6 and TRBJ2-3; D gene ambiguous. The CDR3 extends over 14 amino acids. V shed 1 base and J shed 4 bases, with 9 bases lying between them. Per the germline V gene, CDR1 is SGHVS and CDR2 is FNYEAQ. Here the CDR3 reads CASSLETEADTQYF. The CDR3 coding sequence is TGTGCCAGCAGCTTAGAGACTGAGGCAGATACGCAGTATTTT.

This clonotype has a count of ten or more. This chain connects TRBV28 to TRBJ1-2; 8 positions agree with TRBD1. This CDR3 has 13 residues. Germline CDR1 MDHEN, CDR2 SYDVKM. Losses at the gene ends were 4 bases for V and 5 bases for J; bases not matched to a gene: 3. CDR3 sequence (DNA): TGTGCCAGCAGTTCAAGACAGGGGTATGGCTACACCTTC. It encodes CASSSRQGYGYTF.

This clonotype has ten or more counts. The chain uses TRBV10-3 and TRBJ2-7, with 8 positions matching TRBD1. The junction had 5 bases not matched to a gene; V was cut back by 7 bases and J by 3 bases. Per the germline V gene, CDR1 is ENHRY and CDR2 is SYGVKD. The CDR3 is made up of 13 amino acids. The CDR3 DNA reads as TGTGCCATCAAGCAGGGGGCAGGCTACGAGCAGTACTTC. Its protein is CAIKQGAGYEQYF.

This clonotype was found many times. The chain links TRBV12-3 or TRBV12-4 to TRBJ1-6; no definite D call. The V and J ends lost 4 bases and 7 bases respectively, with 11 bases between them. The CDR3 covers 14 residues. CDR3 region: CASSYVLTNSPLHF. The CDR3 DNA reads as TGTGCCAGCAGTTACGTACTGACAAATTCACCCCTCCACTTT.

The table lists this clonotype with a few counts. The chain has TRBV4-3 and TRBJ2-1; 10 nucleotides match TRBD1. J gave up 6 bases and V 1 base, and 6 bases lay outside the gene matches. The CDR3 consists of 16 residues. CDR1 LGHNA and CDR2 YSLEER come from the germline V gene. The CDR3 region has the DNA TGCGCCAGCAGCCAAGTGCATGGACAGGGGGGCAATGAGCAGTTCTTC. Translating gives CASSQVHGQGGNEQFF.

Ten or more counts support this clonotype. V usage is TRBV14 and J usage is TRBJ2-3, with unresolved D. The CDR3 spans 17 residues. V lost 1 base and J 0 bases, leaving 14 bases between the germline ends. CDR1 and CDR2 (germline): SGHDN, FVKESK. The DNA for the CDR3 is TGTGCCAGCAGCCAAGTTGGACGGTCCACTAGCACAGATACGCAGTATTTT. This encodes CASSQVGRSTSTDTQYF.

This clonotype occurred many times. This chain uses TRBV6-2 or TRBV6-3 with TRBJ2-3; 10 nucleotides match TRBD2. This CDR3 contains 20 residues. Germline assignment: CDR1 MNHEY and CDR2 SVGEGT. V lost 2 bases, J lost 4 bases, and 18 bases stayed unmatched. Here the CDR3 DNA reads TGTGCCAGCAGTTACCCCGGAAAGCGGGAGGGAAGGAAAAGATCAGATACGCAGTATTTT. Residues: CASSYPGKREGRKRSDTQYF.

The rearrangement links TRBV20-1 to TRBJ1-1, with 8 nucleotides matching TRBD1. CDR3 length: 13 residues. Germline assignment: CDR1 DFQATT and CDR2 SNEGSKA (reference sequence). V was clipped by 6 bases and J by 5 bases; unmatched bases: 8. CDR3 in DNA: TGCAGTGCCCTTAGGACAGGGTATACTGAAGCTTTCTTT. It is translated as CSALRTGYTEAFF.